This TCR beta chain was sequenced for a study of OX40 agonist ivuxolimab in advanced cancers. About the study: With a range of roughly 20 to 85, age averaged approximately 60 years, and around 83% were male. Among those treated, three patients had partial responses, one with hepatocellular carcinoma and two with cutaneous melanoma.

V lost 0 bases and J lost 1, with 7 bases in between. Germline loops: CDR1 MNHEY, CDR2 SVGAGI. The CDR3 consists of 15 residues. Using immunoSEQ multiplex PCR, the repertoire was profiled, and TCRdb retains in-frame clones only, with some absent. The data hold some 64,000 clones, with roughly 90% observed a single time. The sample here was CD4+ or CD8+ T cells sorted from blood, taken in a trial of the OX40 agonist ivuxolimab. This sequence joins TRBV6-5 and TRBJ2-4; no firm D call. The TCR comes from an adult with an advanced solid tumor such as melanoma, head and neck, liver or kidney cancer. The CDR3 nucleotides are TGTGCCAGCAGTTACTCGACCGGGGCCAAAAACATTCAGTACTTC. It yields the protein CASSYSTGAKNIQYF.